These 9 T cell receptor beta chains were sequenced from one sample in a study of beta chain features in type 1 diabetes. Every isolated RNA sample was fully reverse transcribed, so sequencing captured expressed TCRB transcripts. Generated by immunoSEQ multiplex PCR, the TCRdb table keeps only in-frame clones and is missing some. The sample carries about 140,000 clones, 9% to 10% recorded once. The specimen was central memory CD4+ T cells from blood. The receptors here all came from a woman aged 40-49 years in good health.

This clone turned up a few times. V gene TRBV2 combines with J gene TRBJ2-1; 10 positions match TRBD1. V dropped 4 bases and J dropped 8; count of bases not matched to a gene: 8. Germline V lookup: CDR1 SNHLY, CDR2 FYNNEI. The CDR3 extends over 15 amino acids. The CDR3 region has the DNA TGTGCCAGCAGTGCGGACAGGGGGAAGGGTGATGAGCAGTTCTTC. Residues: CASSADRGKGDEQFF.

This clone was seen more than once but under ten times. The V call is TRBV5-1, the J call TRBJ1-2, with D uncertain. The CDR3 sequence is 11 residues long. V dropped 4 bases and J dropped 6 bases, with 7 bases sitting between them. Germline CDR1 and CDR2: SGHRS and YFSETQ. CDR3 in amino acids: CASSREDGYTF. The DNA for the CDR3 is TGCGCCAGCAGCCGGGAGGATGGCTACACCTTC. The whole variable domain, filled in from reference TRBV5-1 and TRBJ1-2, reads KAGVTQTPRYLIKTRGQQVTLSCSPISGHRSVSWYQQTPGQGLQFLFEYFSETQRNKGNFPGRFSGRQFSNSRSEMNVSTLELGDSALYLCASSREDGYTFGSGTRLTVV.

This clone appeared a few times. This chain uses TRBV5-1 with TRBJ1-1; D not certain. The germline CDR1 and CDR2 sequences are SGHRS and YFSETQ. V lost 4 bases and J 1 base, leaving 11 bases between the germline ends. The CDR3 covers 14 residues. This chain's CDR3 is CASSPLAGNTEAFF. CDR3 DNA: TGCGCCAGCAGCCCGTTGGCGGGGAACACTGAAGCTTTCTTT.

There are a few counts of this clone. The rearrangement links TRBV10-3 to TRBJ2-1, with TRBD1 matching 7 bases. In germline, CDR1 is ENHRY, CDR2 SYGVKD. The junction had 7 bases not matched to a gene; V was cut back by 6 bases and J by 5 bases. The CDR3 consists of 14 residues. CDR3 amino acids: CAISAGTENNEQFF. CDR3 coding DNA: TGTGCCATCAGCGCCGGGACAGAAAACAATGAGCAGTTCTTC.

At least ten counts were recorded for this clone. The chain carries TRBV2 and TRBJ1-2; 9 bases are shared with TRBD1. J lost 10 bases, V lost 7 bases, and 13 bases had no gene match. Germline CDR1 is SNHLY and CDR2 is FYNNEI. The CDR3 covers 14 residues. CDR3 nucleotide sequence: TGTGCCAGCATCGCAACCTCGACAGGGGGAGTCTACACCTTC. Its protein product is CASIATSTGGVYTF. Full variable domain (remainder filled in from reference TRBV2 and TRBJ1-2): EPEVTQTPSHQVTQMGQEVILRCVPISNHLYFYWYRQILGQKVEFLVSFYNNEISEKSEIFDDQFSVERPDGSNFTLKIRSTKLEDSAMYFCASIATSTGGVYTFGSGTRLTVV.

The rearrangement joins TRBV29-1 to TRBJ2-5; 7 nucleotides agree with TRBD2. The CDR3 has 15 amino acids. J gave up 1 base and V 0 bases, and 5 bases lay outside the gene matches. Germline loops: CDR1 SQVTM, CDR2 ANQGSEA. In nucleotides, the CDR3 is TGCAGCGTTGAAGATCGGGGAGGGGTCCAAGAGACCCAGTACTTC. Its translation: CSVEDRGGVQETQYF. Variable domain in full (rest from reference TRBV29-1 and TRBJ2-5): SAVISQKPSRDICQRGTSLTIQCQVDSQVTMMFWYRQQPGQSLTLIATANQGSEATYESGFVIDKFPISRPNLTFSTLTVSNMSPEDSSIYLCSVEDRGGVQETQYFGPGTRLLVL.

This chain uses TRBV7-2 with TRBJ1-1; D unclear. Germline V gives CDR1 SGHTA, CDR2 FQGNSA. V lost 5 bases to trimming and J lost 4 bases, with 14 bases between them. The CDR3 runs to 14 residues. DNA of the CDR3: TGTGCCAGCAGCCCAACCAGCCGGGGCACTGAAGCTTTCTTT. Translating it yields CASSPTSRGTEAFF.

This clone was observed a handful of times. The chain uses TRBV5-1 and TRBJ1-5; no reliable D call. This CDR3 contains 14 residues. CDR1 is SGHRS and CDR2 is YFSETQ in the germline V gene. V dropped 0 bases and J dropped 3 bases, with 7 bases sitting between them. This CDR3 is CASSLGGDNQPQHF. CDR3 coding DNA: TGCGCCAGCAGCTTGGGAGGAGACAATCAGCCCCAGCATTTT. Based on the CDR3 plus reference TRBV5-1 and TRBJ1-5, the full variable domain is KAGVTQTPRYLIKTRGQQVTLSCSPISGHRSVSWYQQTPGQGLQFLFEYFSETQRNKGNFPGRFSGRQFSNSRSEMNVSTLELGDSALYLCASSLGGDNQPQHFGDGTRLSIL.

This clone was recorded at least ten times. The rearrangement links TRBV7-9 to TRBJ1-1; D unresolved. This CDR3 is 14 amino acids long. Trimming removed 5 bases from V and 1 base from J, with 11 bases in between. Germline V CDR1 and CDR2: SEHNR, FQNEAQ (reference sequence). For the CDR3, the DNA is TGTGCCAGCAGCGATCACGGTGGGAACACTGAAGCTTTCTTT. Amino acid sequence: CASSDHGGNTEAFF.